The 5 T cell receptor beta chains listed next were all sequenced from one sample in a study of blood T cells in healthy people across ages. Using a J-beta primer mix together with a sample-barcoded 5' primer, a second PCR was run for roughly 7 to 11 cycles. One entry per CDR3 protein results from TCRdb running MiXCR on the 5' RACE reads. Here the sample spans some 940,000 distinct CDR3 sequences, approximately 32% being singletons. These records were also assigned to another study, of T cells of mothers and their children.

Sequencing was done on a sample of blood. These receptors were taken from a woman aged 40 to 55 in good health.

This clonotype was picked up a small number of times. The chain recombines TRBV4-1 with TRBJ1-2; D might be TRBD1 (5 bases). The length of the CDR3 is 16 residues. Deletions cut 0 bases from V and 3 bases from J, with 14 bases between. Germline V gene data show CDR1 as MGHRA and CDR2 as YSYEKL. The CDR3, as DNA: TGCGCCAGCAGCCAAGAACTGACCTTGGGACACTATGGCTACACCTTC. It encodes CASSQELTLGHYGYTF.

In regard to this clonotype: This clone may be a read error of a much larger clone one base away. Written as DNA, the CDR3 is TGTGCCAGCAGTCGACCGGGGGAGTCGGGGGAGACCCAGTACTTC. It yields the protein CASSRPGESGETQYF. The chain employs TRBV28 and TRBJ2-5, with D tentatively TRBD2 (6 bases). Germline CDR1 MDHEN, CDR2 SYDVKM. V was cut by 5 bases and J by 5 bases, with 18 bases left in between. The length of the CDR3 is 15 residues.

Ten or more counts support this clonotype. The chain has TRBV7-2 and TRBJ2-5, with D possibly being TRBD2 (7 bases). Germline V gene lookup returns CDR1 SGHTA and CDR2 FQGNSA. The CDR3 runs to 14 residues. V was cut by 5 bases and J by 5 bases, with 15 bases left in between. The CDR3 bases are TGTGCCAGCAGCCTAAGGGGGGGCGGGGAGACCCAGTACTTC. This encodes CASSLRGGGETQYF.

This clonotype was counted a few times. V and J are TRBV21-1 and TRBJ2-1; the table names TRBD2, a call not compared with the DNA. TRBV21-1 is a listed pseudogene. This CDR3 has 19 residues. In DNA, the CDR3 is TGTGCCAGCACCAAAAAGGTGAAGAGGAGGCGGAGAACCTACAATGAGCAGTTCTTC. Translated, it gives CASTKKVKRRRRTYNEQFF.

The chain joins TRBV20-1 to TRBJ2-1, with 12 positions matching TRBD2. Germline V gives CDR1 DFQATT, CDR2 SNEGSKA (reference sequence). J gave up 7 bases and V 2 bases, and 9 bases lay outside the gene matches. The CDR3 spans 16 residues. CDR3 nucleotide sequence: TGCAGTGCTAGACCCTCTCTAGCGGGGGGGCGTAATGAGCAGTTCTTC. Translating gives CSARPSLAGGRNEQFF.